Presented here are 9 T cell receptor beta chains from one specimen sequenced in a study of T cell changes during pregnancy in multiple sclerosis. Using immunoSEQ multiplex PCR, the repertoire was profiled, and TCRdb retains in-frame clones only, with some absent. The repertoire has some 100,000 clones, around nine tenths of them found once; the top ten carry under 1.5%. The specimen was peripheral blood, collected in the second trimester of pregnancy. The receptors come from a female donor with multiple sclerosis, enrolled in a pregnancy study.

The V and J genes are TRBV30 and TRBJ1-6; 7 bases map to TRBD1. J lost 0 bases, V lost 6 bases, and 5 bases had no gene match. The length of the CDR3 is 15 residues. Per germline, CDR1 GTSNPN and CDR2 SVGIG (reference sequence). CDR3 nucleotides: TGTGCCTGCCTGACAGGGAGCTCCTATAATTCACCCCTCCACTTT. Translation: CACLTGSSYNSPLHF. The full variable domain, rest sourced from reference TRBV30 and TRBJ1-6, is SQTIHQWPATLVQPVGSPLSLECTVEGTSNPNLYWYRQAAGRGLQLLFYSVGIGQISSEVPQNLSASRPQDRQFILSSKKLLLSDSGFYLCACLTGSSYNSPLHFGNGTRLTVT.

The gene calls are TRBV5-4 and TRBJ2-5, with 7 bases lining up with TRBD1. The V gene end was trimmed by 4 bases and the J gene end by 5 bases; junction bases not matched to a gene: 11. Germline V CDR1 and CDR2: SGHNT, YYREEE (reference sequence). The CDR3 has 15 amino acids. The CDR3 region has the DNA TGTGCCAGCAGCGGGACGGGACAGTCTATGGAGACCCAGTACTTC. It translates to CASSGTGQSMETQYF.

The chain has TRBV2 and TRBJ1-6, with TRBD1 matching 12 bases. The germline V gene has CDR1 SNHLY and CDR2 FYNNEI. The CDR3 loop spans 17 amino acids. The V gene end was trimmed by 6 bases and the J gene end by 9 bases; junction bases not matched to a gene: 12. The CDR3 region is CASSEGQGALRISPLHF. The CDR3 bases are TGTGCCAGCAGCGAGGGACAGGGGGCGTTAAGAATTTCACCCCTCCACTTT. Supplemented by reference TRBV2 and TRBJ1-6, the full variable domain reads EPEVTQTPSHQVTQMGQEVILRCVPISNHLYFYWYRQILGQKVEFLVSFYNNEISEKSEIFDDQFSVERPDGSNFTLKIRSTKLEDSAMYFCASSEGQGALRISPLHFGNGTRLTVT.

The chain recombines TRBV29-1 with TRBJ1-1; possible D gene TRBD1, 6 bases. Trimming stripped 4 bases from V and 1 base from J, with 13 bases between. CDR1 and CDR2 from the germline V gene are SQVTM and ANQGSEA. The CDR3 is 14 residues long. The CDR3: CSVGRTAQNTEAFF. CDR3 DNA: TGCAGCGTTGGTCGGACAGCCCAGAACACTGAAGCTTTCTTT.

The gene calls are TRBV5-6 and TRBJ2-4; D possibly corresponds to TRBD2 (6 bases). The CDR3 is made up of 15 amino acids. Trimming shortened V by 4 bases and J by 7 bases, and 18 bases separated the two germline ends. Germline V gene data show CDR1 as SGHDT and CDR2 as YYEEEE. The CDR3 loop reads CASSRRTGGVNIQYF. As DNA, the CDR3 is TGTGCCAGCAGCCGGAGAACCGGGGGTGTGAACATTCAGTACTTC.

The chain carries TRBV2 and TRBJ1-6; no clear D gene. V was trimmed by 0 bases and J by 7 bases, leaving 7 bases between them. Germline values: CDR1 SNHLY, CDR2 FYNNEI. The CDR3 extends over 14 amino acids. CDR3 sequence (DNA): TGTGCCAGCAGTGAAGCCCGCGGGAATTCACCCCTCCACTTT. Amino acid sequence: CASSEARGNSPLHF.

V is TRBV7-9 and J is TRBJ2-1; D unresolved. Germline V gene data show CDR1 as SEHNR and CDR2 as FQNEAQ (reference sequence). Trimming left V 2 bases short and J 1 base short, with 9 bases between. The CDR3 contains 15 residues. For the CDR3, the DNA is TGTGCCAGCAGCTTATCCCCGAGTTCCTACAATGAGCAGTTCTTC. Its translation is CASSLSPSSYNEQFF.

The chain couples TRBV30 to TRBJ2-7; D unresolved. The V and J ends lost 0 bases and 0 bases respectively, with 12 bases between them. CDR1 and CDR2 (germline): GTSNPN, SVGIG (reference sequence). The CDR3 is made up of 15 amino acids. CDR3 amino acids: CAWSVGGTSSYEQYF. The CDR3 DNA is TGTGCCTGGAGTGTAGGCGGCACGAGCTCCTACGAGCAGTACTTC.

The chain joins TRBV6-5 to TRBJ1-1; TRBD1 agrees at 7 bases. This CDR3 has 14 residues. Germline CDR1 reads MNHEY; CDR2 reads SVGAGI. Germline trimming cut 7 bases from V and 4 bases from J; bases unmatched to any gene: 9. CDR3: CASNNRGRGTEAFF. The CDR3 bases are TGTGCCAGCAACAACAGGGGTAGGGGCACTGAAGCTTTCTTT.